Following are 25 T cell receptor beta chains from one sample sequenced in a study of cytomegalovirus exposure and HLA in healthy donors. Researchers ran the PCR with 60 Vbeta and 13 Jbeta primers. The assay was immunoSEQ multiplex PCR, and TCRdb's table has in-frame clones only and misses some. The sample consists of 95,000 to 150,000 clones, around four fifths of them appearing once. Specimen: PBMCs. The receptors shown here come from a man aged 25 to 40 in good health and CMV-seropositive.

This clone was found a few times. V is TRBV7-8 and J is TRBJ1-2; tentative D call: TRBD1 (6 bases). Trimming shortened V by 1 base and J by 7 bases, and 16 bases separated the two germline ends. This CDR3 region has 15 residues. Germline V gives CDR1 SGHVS, CDR2 FQNEAQ. CDR3 in DNA: TGTGCCAGCAGCTTAGGCGAGGGGGTGCCCGCTGGCTACACCTTC. This codes for CASSLGEGVPAGYTF.

The V call is TRBV27, the J call TRBJ2-7; 7 bases are a match to TRBD2. Germline V gene sequence: CDR1 MNHEY, CDR2 SMNVEV (reference sequence). The trim removed 3 bases at V and 3 bases at J, leaving 11 bases unmatched. This CDR3 has 16 residues. CDR3 sequence (DNA): TGTGCCAGCAGTTTGTCTCTAGCGGCCTCAGTCTACGAGCAGTACTTC. Translated, it gives CASSLSLAASVYEQYF.

This chain connects TRBV19 to TRBJ1-2; 10 bases are shared with TRBD1. Losses at the gene ends were 5 bases for V and 7 bases for J; bases not matched to a gene: 4. The CDR3 is made up of 13 amino acids. Germline CDR1 and CDR2: LNHDA and SQIVND (reference sequence). DNA for the CDR3: TGTGCCAGTAGTGGCCGGGACAGGGGTGGCTACACCTTC. Translating gives CASSGRDRGGYTF.

The V call is TRBV27, the J call TRBJ2-1; TRBD1 matches 7 bases. The V segment lost 5 bases and the J segment 3 bases; nucleotides outside the gene matches: 10. The germline gives CDR1 MNHEY, CDR2 SMNVEV (reference sequence). The CDR3 extends over 16 amino acids. The CDR3 spells CASSPMDRTLYNEQFF. Here the CDR3 DNA reads TGTGCCAGCAGTCCGATGGACAGGACGCTCTACAATGAGCAGTTCTTC.

The rearrangement joins TRBV7-9 to TRBJ1-1; the match to TRBD1 covers 7 bases. CDR3 length: 15 amino acids. The germline CDR1 and CDR2 sequences are SEHNR and FQNEAQ (reference sequence). V shed 4 bases and J 2 bases; nucleotides not matched to a gene: 7. CDR3 DNA sequence: TGTGCCAGCAGCTCCAGACAGGGCAAAAACACTGAAGCTTTCTTT. Translated, it gives CASSSRQGKNTEAFF. The full variable domain, its missing parts supplied by reference TRBV7-9 and TRBJ1-1, is DTGVSQNPRHKITKRGQNVTFRCDPISEHNRLYWYRQTLGQGPEFLTYFQNEAQLEKSRLLSDRFSAERPKGSFSTLEIQRTEQGDSAMYLCASSSRQGKNTEAFFGQGTRLTVV.

This clone came up once. The J gene is TRBJ2-7, the V gene TRBV7-6; 10 nucleotides agree with TRBD2. The V gene's germline CDR1 is SGHVS and CDR2 FNYEAQ. The CDR3 spans 14 residues. The V gene end was trimmed by 3 bases and the J gene end by 3 bases; junction bases not matched to a gene: 2. The CDR3 reads CASSFSGRFYEQYF. For the CDR3, the DNA is TGTGCCAGCAGCTTTAGCGGGAGGTTCTACGAGCAGTACTTC.

This clone has more than one count but fewer than ten. The rearrangement joins TRBV29-1 to TRBJ2-7; tentative D call: TRBD1 (7 bases). CDR3 length: 11 amino acids. V lost 6 bases, J lost 2 bases, and 8 bases lay in between. Germline CDR1 and CDR2: SQVTM and ANQGSEA. The CDR3: CSVRGAYEQYF. The DNA for the CDR3 is TGCAGCGTCAGGGGGGCCTACGAGCAGTACTTC.

The V and J genes are TRBV5-1 and TRBJ1-1, with TRBD1 matching over 9 bases. Germline V gene data show CDR1 as SGHRS and CDR2 as YFSETQ. The ends lost 0 bases at V and 5 bases at J; junction bases unmatched: 11. This CDR3 is built from 17 residues. In nucleotides, the CDR3 is TGCGCCAGCAGCTTGGGGGGGGGACAGGGTCCAAAGACTGAAGCTTTCTTT. It translates to CASSLGGGQGPKTEAFF.

The chain carries TRBV27 and TRBJ2-7; 12 bases line up with TRBD2. CDR1 and CDR2 (germline): MNHEY, SMNVEV (reference sequence). V lost 10 bases, J lost 3 bases, and 7 bases stayed unmatched. The CDR3 consists of 14 residues. The CDR3 DNA is TGTGCCACCGTTTCGACTAGCGGGGGCTACGAGCAGTACTTC. Translation gives CATVSTSGGYEQYF.

V gene TRBV9 combines with J gene TRBJ2-7, with TRBD1 matching over 9 bases. CDR1 SGDLS and CDR2 YYNGEE come from the germline V gene. Trimming cost V 0 bases and J 3 bases; bases outside gene matches: 4. There are 15 residues in the CDR3. CDR3 amino acids: CASSVGGTGNYEQYF. The CDR3 DNA is TGTGCCAGCAGCGTAGGAGGGACAGGGAACTACGAGCAGTACTTC.

This sequence joins TRBV4-3 and TRBJ2-3; D unresolved. The V and J ends lost 4 bases and 0 bases respectively, with 14 bases between them. Germline CDR1 is LGHNA and CDR2 is YSLEER. The CDR3 has 16 amino acids. The chain's CDR3 is CASSLLHLRSTDTQYF. The CDR3 DNA sequence: TGCGCCAGCAGCCTTCTCCACCTTCGGAGCACAGATACGCAGTATTTT.

The rearrangement uses TRBV5-4 and TRBJ2-2; tentative D call: TRBD1 (5 bases). The V end lost 1 base, the J end lost 2 bases, and 9 bases lay between the germline ends. The CDR3 has 15 amino acids. Germline CDR1 and CDR2: SGHNT and YYREEE (reference sequence). The CDR3 sequence is CASSLSTGNTGELFF. CDR3 coding DNA: TGTGCCAGCAGCTTGTCTACAGGCAACACCGGGGAGCTGTTTTTT. The whole variable domain, remainder taken from reference TRBV5-4 and TRBJ2-2, is ETGVTQSPTHLIKTRGQQVTLRCSSQSGHNTVSWYQQALGQGPQFIFQYYREEENGRGNFPPRFSGLQFPNYSSELNVNALELDDSALYLCASSLSTGNTGELFFGEGSRLTVL.

In this sample, this clone turned up once. The rearrangement links TRBV9 to TRBJ1-1; D unresolved. From germline, CDR1 is SGDLS and CDR2 YYNGEE. V shed 0 bases and J shed 3 bases, with 12 bases lying between them. The CDR3 consists of 15 residues. CDR3 DNA sequence: TGTGCCAGCAGCGTAGCAGGATTGGATGACACTGAAGCTTTCTTT. Encoded protein: CASSVAGLDDTEAFF.

The rearrangement joins TRBV10-1 to TRBJ2-1, with 7 bases aligning to TRBD2. V lost 3 bases, J lost 8 bases, and 7 bases stayed unmatched. Germline V gene lookup returns CDR1 WNHNN and CDR2 SYGVQD (reference sequence). CDR3 length equals 14 residues. The CDR3 region is CASSDGGVGDEQFF. CDR3 DNA sequence: TGCGCCAGCAGTGATGGGGGGGTTGGGGATGAGCAGTTCTTC.

This clone was counted a few times. The chain joins TRBV27 to TRBJ2-5, with 7 nucleotides matching TRBD2. Germline assignment: CDR1 MNHEY and CDR2 SMNVEV (reference sequence). The CDR3 consists of 15 residues. J lost 1 base, V lost 5 bases, and 7 bases had no gene match. Here the CDR3 DNA reads TGTGCCAGCAGTCTAGGGACTATTCCCCAAGAGACCCAGTACTTC. Amino acid sequence: CASSLGTIPQETQYF.

Only a few counts were recorded for this clone. The rearrangement uses TRBV4-3 and TRBJ2-1, with TRBD2 matching 12 bases. Trimming cost V 4 bases and J 6 bases; bases outside gene matches: 7. The germline V gene has CDR1 LGHNA and CDR2 YSLEER. The CDR3 is 16 amino acids. The CDR3 DNA is TGCGCCAGCAGCCTACCGAGGACTAGCGGGGCCAATGAGCAGTTCTTC. Protein sequence: CASSLPRTSGANEQFF.

The CDR3 sequence is CASKEYSGELFF. The CDR3 bases are TGTGCCAGCAAGGAGTATTCCGGGGAGCTGTTTTTT. The V and J genes are TRBV28 and TRBJ2-2; no clear D. The CDR3 covers 12 residues. V dropped 7 bases and J dropped 6 bases, with 9 bases sitting between them. CDR1 MDHEN and CDR2 SYDVKM come from the germline V gene. Filled out from reference TRBV28 and TRBJ2-2, the complete variable domain reads DVKVTQSSRYLVKRTGEKVFLECVQDMDHENMFWYRQDPGLGLRLIYFSYDVKMKEKGDIPEGYSVSREKKERFSLILESASTNQTSMYLCASKEYSGELFFGEGSRLTVL.

Of note for this clone: The junction and the germline gene differ at one end; a read error may be behind it. The rearrangement uses TRBV5-8 and TRBJ2-3, with a tentative D call TRBD1 (5 bases). There are 13 residues in the CDR3. Germline values: CDR1 SGHTS, CDR2 YDEGEE. CDR3 region: CASSLLPGHGGSF. Written as DNA, the CDR3 is TGTGCCAGCAGCTTGCTTCCAGGACACGGCGGTAGTTTT.

V is TRBV5-1 and J is TRBJ2-3; 8 bases are a match to TRBD2. This CDR3 is built from 16 residues. Germline CDR1 is SGHRS and CDR2 is YFSETQ. Trimming removed 0 bases from V and 3 bases from J; junction bases left unmatched: 6. The DNA for the CDR3 is TGCGCCAGCAGCTTGGCCAGCGGGAGTCGGACAGATACGCAGTATTTT. As protein: CASSLASGSRTDTQYF.

A word on this clone: One end of the junction fails to match germline, which may point to a read error. The chain uses TRBV7-7 and TRBJ2-1; D may be TRBD1 (6 bases). Germline V gene lookup returns CDR1 SSHAT and CDR2 FNYEAQ (reference sequence). This CDR3 is built from 12 residues. The CDR3 DNA reads as TGTGCTAGCAGCTTAAAGGGGGATGAGCAGTTCTTC. Translating it yields CASSLKGDEQFF.

V gene TRBV9 combines with J gene TRBJ2-5; D is undetermined. V was clipped by 0 bases and J by 4 bases, with 10 bases between them. There are 14 residues in the CDR3. Germline lookup yields CDR1 SGDLS and CDR2 YYNGEE. Written as DNA, the CDR3 is TGTGCCAGCAGCGTAGGAGGAAGCAGAGAGACCCAGTACTTC. Translated: CASSVGGSRETQYF.

CDR3 protein: CASSLDIYEQYF. The CDR3, as DNA: TGCGCCAGCAGCCTGGACATCTACGAGCAGTACTTC. This chain uses TRBV5-1 with TRBJ2-7; the D gene is possibly TRBD1 (5 bases). Germline-derived CDR1 and CDR2 are SGHRS and YFSETQ. This CDR3 is built from 12 residues. Between the trimmed V and J ends, which lost 4 bases and 3 bases, there was a span of 8 bases.

The chain uses TRBV30 and TRBJ2-3; D gene uncertain. Germline V gene lookup returns CDR1 GTSNPN and CDR2 SVGIG (reference sequence). This CDR3 region has 15 residues. V was cut by 2 bases and J by 2 bases, with 14 bases left in between. The CDR3: CAWSPLGSVTDTQYF. In DNA form, the CDR3 reads TGTGCCTGGAGTCCCCTCGGCAGCGTCACAGATACGCAGTATTTT.

This clone was seen a single time. V and J are TRBV7-9 and TRBJ2-1; TRBD2 aligns across 8 bases. The V gene's germline CDR1 is SEHNR and CDR2 FQNEAQ (reference sequence). This CDR3 region has 14 residues. J gave up 8 bases and V 1 base, and 4 bases lay outside the gene matches. The CDR3 sequence is CASSLGGRLHEQFF. CDR3 in DNA: TGTGCCAGCAGCTTAGGCGGGAGGTTGCATGAGCAGTTCTTC.

The DNA for the CDR3 is TGTGCCAGCAGTGGGGACAGGTTAAACACCGGGGAGCTGTTTTTT. Residues: CASSGDRLNTGELFF. The chain uses TRBV6-1 and TRBJ2-2; 8 bases fit TRBD1. The CDR3 contains 15 residues. The V gene's germline CDR1 is MNHNS and CDR2 SASEGT. V shed 4 bases, J shed 2 bases, and the junction held 3 bases outside the gene matches.